The 13 T cell receptor beta chains below all came from one sample that was sequenced in a study of CD4 T cells in relation to SARS-CoV-2 and coronaviruses. Their cognate antigens are unknown. The assay was immunoSEQ multiplex PCR, and TCRdb's table has in-frame clones only and misses some. This table has about 17,000 clones, 82% appearing once. Unexposed donor CD4+ T cells date from 2011-2018, before the COVID-19 pandemic. CD4+ T cells were isolated from the cells after 10 days of culture. Sequences were obtained from CD4+ T cells from PBMCs, cultured in vitro. Every receptor here comes from a human donor in good health.

The J gene is TRBJ2-7, the V gene TRBV5-1; TRBD2 matches 12 bases. The V segment lost 0 bases and the J segment 6 bases; nucleotides outside the gene matches: 1. There are 14 residues in the CDR3. Per the germline V gene, CDR1 is SGHRS and CDR2 is YFSETQ. The CDR3 is CASSLGLAGAEQYF. CDR3 in DNA: TGCGCCAGCAGCTTGGGACTAGCGGGGGCCGAGCAGTACTTC.

J is TRBJ2-5 and V is TRBV4-1; no definite D call. Trimming cost V 6 bases and J 5 bases, with 7 bases left between them. Per the germline V gene, CDR1 is MGHRA and CDR2 is YSYEKL. The CDR3 totals 11 residues. CDR3 nucleotide sequence: TGCGCCAGCAGGGGGTCGGAGACCCAGTACTTC. Its translation: CASRGSETQYF.

This clone was picked up a small number of times. The chain joins TRBV6-5 to TRBJ2-1, with 8 bases that match TRBD2. Germline-derived CDR1 and CDR2 are MNHEY and SVGAGI. The CDR3 totals 14 residues. V shed 2 bases and J 8 bases; nucleotides not matched to a gene: 5. CDR3 amino acids: CASSYAGGRYEQFF. DNA for the CDR3: TGTGCCAGCAGTTACGCGGGGGGACGGTATGAGCAGTTCTTC.

The V call is TRBV10-3, the J call TRBJ2-5, with TRBD2 identical over 8 bases. CDR1 and CDR2 (germline): ENHRY, SYGVKD. The junction had 7 bases not matched to a gene; V was cut back by 0 bases and J by 4 bases. This CDR3 is built from 16 residues. The DNA for the CDR3 is TGTGCCATCAGTGAGTCATTCGGGAGGGCCAGAGAGACCCAGTACTTC. It codes for CAISESFGRARETQYF.

The J gene is TRBJ1-5, the V gene TRBV6-5, with TRBD1 identical over 10 bases. This CDR3 region has 16 residues. Germline loops: CDR1 MNHEY, CDR2 SVGAGI. J lost 9 bases, V lost 2 bases, and 10 bases had no gene match. The CDR3 sequence is CASSYPPGQGTRPQHF. The CDR3 nucleotides read TGTGCCAGCAGTTACCCACCGGGACAGGGGACGAGGCCCCAGCATTTT.

V gene TRBV4-3 combines with J gene TRBJ2-3, with 8 bases aligning to TRBD1. Germline lookup yields CDR1 LGHNA and CDR2 YSLEER. This CDR3 spans 17 amino acids. V was clipped by 0 bases and J by 6 bases; unmatched bases: 11. The CDR3 protein is CASSQDGTGRLGDTQYF. In DNA form, the CDR3 reads TGCGCCAGCAGCCAAGACGGGACAGGTAGATTGGGGGATACGCAGTATTTT.

The J gene is TRBJ1-5, the V gene TRBV19; D is ambiguous. This CDR3 region has 12 residues. Germline CDR1 and CDR2: LNHDA and SQIVND (reference sequence). Trimming removed 8 bases at V and 4 bases at J, with 9 bases between. CDR3 sequence (DNA): TGTGCCAGTGACGGAGGAAATCAGCCCCAGCATTTT. Protein sequence: CASDGGNQPQHF.

This chain uses TRBV15 with TRBJ2-3; perhaps D is TRBD1 or TRBD2 (5 bases each). Trimming removed 8 bases at V and 2 bases at J, with 17 bases between. Germline CDR1 reads LNHNV; CDR2 reads YYDKDF (reference sequence). The CDR3 has 15 amino acids. CDR3 amino acids: CATRLGTIPTDTQYF. DNA of the CDR3: TGTGCCACCCGTCTCGGGACCATCCCCACAGATACGCAGTATTTT.

The chain couples TRBV4-1 to TRBJ2-3; 13 nucleotides line up with TRBD2. V was clipped by 3 bases and J by 6 bases; unmatched bases: 9. The CDR3 runs 17 residues. Germline V gives CDR1 MGHRA, CDR2 YSYEKL. Written as DNA, the CDR3 is TGCGCCAGCAGCCAGGGCGGGACTAGCGGGGTGCACGATACGCAGTATTTT. This translates into CASSQGGTSGVHDTQYF.

This chain uses TRBV10-3 with TRBJ2-2, with 7 bases fitting TRBD1. The CDR3 runs 13 residues. Germline V CDR1 and CDR2: ENHRY, SYGVKD. V shed 9 bases and J 3 bases; nucleotides not matched to a gene: 4. CDR3 DNA sequence: TGTGCCATGACAGGGTTAGACACCGGGGAGCTGTTTTTT. This encodes CAMTGLDTGELFF.

This clone was counted a few times. The chain couples TRBV12-3 or TRBV12-4 to TRBJ2-7, with D unresolved. Trimming took 4 bases from V and 2 from J, leaving 3 bases between them. The CDR3 length is 11 residues. The CDR3 bases are TGTGCCAGCAGTTCAACCTACGAGCAGTACTTC. Translation: CASSSTYEQYF.

CDR3 sequence: CASSYRFRGDQPQHF. The DNA for the CDR3 is TGTGCCAGCAGTTACAGGTTCCGGGGGGATCAGCCCCAGCATTTT. V gene TRBV6-2 or TRBV6-3 combines with J gene TRBJ1-5; D perhaps matches TRBD1 (5 bases). The CDR3 runs to 15 residues. V gave up 2 bases and J gave up 5 bases, with 13 bases separating them. From germline, CDR1 is MNHEY and CDR2 SVGEGT.

The chain recombines TRBV18 with TRBJ1-1; perhaps TRBD1 as D (5 bases). Per germline, CDR1 KGHSH and CDR2 LQKENI. This CDR3 comprises 15 residues. V lost 5 bases, J lost 0 bases, and 13 bases lay in between. CDR3 DNA: TGTGCCAGCTCAGTTAATGGGGGATTGAACACTGAAGCTTTCTTT. It codes for CASSVNGGLNTEAFF.